A selection of T cell receptor beta chains follows, all from one sample in a study of T cells after yellow fever vaccination. TCRdb redid the calling of the 5' RACE reads with MiXCR, one entry per CDR3 protein. There are 200,000 to 300,000 distinct CDR3 sequences in the sample; 13% occur only once, and about 0.51% lies in the top ten. Sequenced material: CD4+ T cells sorted from PBMCs, taken 45 days after the yellow fever booster vaccination. All receptors derive from a man aged 25 to 40 who received the YFV17D yellow fever vaccine. Each CDR3 is given with its conserved first and last residue. The D gene is left open where the match is weak. The size field is filled for only some rows; it gives once, few, many or a size class.

j_gene: TRBJ2-3
v_gene: TRBV3-1
d_gene: TRBD2
abundance: .
CDR3nt: TGTGCCAGCAGCTACCCTAGCGGGAGCACAGATACGCAGTATTTT
CDR3aa: CASSYPSGSTDTQYF

j_gene: TRBJ2-1
v_gene: TRBV12-3/TRBV12-4
d_gene: .
abundance: many
CDR3nt: TGTGCCAGCAGTAGCGGCTCCTACAATGAGCAGTTCTTC
CDR3aa: CASSSGSYNEQFF

j_gene: TRBJ2-7
v_gene: TRBV20-1
d_gene: TRBD2
abundance: medium-sized
CDR3nt: TGCAGTGCTAGAGTGAGCGGGAGGGGATACGAGCAGTACTTC
CDR3aa: CSARVSGRGYEQYF

j_gene: TRBJ2-2
v_gene: TRBV4-3
d_gene: .
abundance: few
CDR3nt: TGCGCCAGCAGCCAAGATTGGCCCACCGGGGAGCTGTTTTTT
CDR3aa: CASSQDWPTGELFF

j_gene: TRBJ2-3
v_gene: TRBV18
d_gene: TRBD1
abundance: .
CDR3nt: TGTGCCAGCTCACCTCCAGGGACAGGGAGCACAGATACGCAGTATTTT
CDR3aa: CASSPPGTGSTDTQYF

j_gene: TRBJ2-1
v_gene: TRBV30
d_gene: .
abundance: many
CDR3nt: TGTGCCTGGAATGGGTTCTACAATGAGCAGTTCTTC
CDR3aa: CAWNGFYNEQFF

j_gene: TRBJ2-5
v_gene: TRBV11-2
d_gene: TRBD2
abundance: .
CDR3nt: TGTGCCAGCAGGTTCGATCTAGCGGGGGGTGTGAAGACCCAGTACTTC
CDR3aa: CASRFDLAGGVKTQYF

j_gene: TRBJ2-1
v_gene: TRBV7-8
d_gene: TRBD2
abundance: many
CDR3nt: TGTGCCAGCAGCGGACTAGCGGGATGGTCCTACAATGAGCAGTTCTTC
CDR3aa: CASSGLAGWSYNEQFF

j_gene: TRBJ2-3
v_gene: TRBV6-5
d_gene: .
abundance: many
CDR3nt: TGTGCCAGCAGTTACGTCACCGTAGGTGCCACAGATACGCAGTATTTT
CDR3aa: CASSYVTVGATDTQYF

j_gene: TRBJ1-1
v_gene: TRBV5-1
d_gene: TRBD1
abundance: few
CDR3nt: TGCGCCAGCAACCCAGGGGGCGCTTTCACTGAAGCTTTCTTT
CDR3aa: CASNPGGAFTEAFF

j_gene: TRBJ2-1
v_gene: TRBV12-3/TRBV12-4
d_gene: .
abundance: .
CDR3nt: TGTGCCAGCACCGGATGGGGTAGGCCTAACAATGAGCAGTTCTTC
CDR3aa: CASTGWGRPNNEQFF

j_gene: TRBJ2-1
v_gene: TRBV29-1
d_gene: TRBD2
abundance: .
CDR3nt: TGCAGCGTGAAGGGGCTAGCGGGAAACTCCTACAATGAGCAGTTCTTC
CDR3aa: CSVKGLAGNSYNEQFF

j_gene: TRBJ1-2
v_gene: TRBV20-1
d_gene: TRBD1
abundance: .
CDR3nt: TGCAGTGCCGGGGGGACAGGGGGCTATGGCTACACCTTC
CDR3aa: CSAGGTGGYGYTF

j_gene: TRBJ2-7
v_gene: TRBV18
d_gene: .
abundance: few
CDR3nt: TGTGCCAGCTCACCACGGTTCGAGCAGTACTTC
CDR3aa: CASSPRFEQYF

j_gene: TRBJ2-7
v_gene: TRBV4-3
d_gene: TRBD2
abundance: .
CDR3nt: TGCGCCAGCAGCCGTGGTGGCGGGAGTGTCCACGAGCAGTACTTC
CDR3aa: CASSRGGGSVHEQYF

j_gene: TRBJ2-7
v_gene: TRBV12-3/TRBV12-4
d_gene: .
abundance: many
CDR3nt: TGTGCCAGCAGTTTAAATATAGAGCAGTACTTC
CDR3aa: CASSLNIEQYF

j_gene: TRBJ2-5
v_gene: TRBV29-1
d_gene: TRBD1
abundance: .
CDR3nt: TGCAGCGTTGAAACAGGGGTAGATGGGGAGACCCAGTACTTC
CDR3aa: CSVETGVDGETQYF

j_gene: TRBJ2-6
v_gene: TRBV29-1
d_gene: .
abundance: many
CDR3nt: TGCAGCGTTGACTCTGGGGCCAACGTCCTGACTTTC
CDR3aa: CSVDSGANVLTF

j_gene: TRBJ2-7
v_gene: TRBV19
d_gene: .
abundance: .
CDR3nt: TGTGCCAGTAGTAAGTCTGGGGTCAGCTCCTACGAGCAGTACTTC
CDR3aa: CASSKSGVSSYEQYF

j_gene: TRBJ1-2
v_gene: TRBV24-1
d_gene: .
abundance: few
CDR3nt: TGTGCCACCAGTGACCACGACAGGCGATATGGCTACACCTTC
CDR3aa: CATSDHDRRYGYTF

j_gene: TRBJ2-1
v_gene: TRBV12-3/TRBV12-4
d_gene: .
abundance: .
CDR3nt: TGTGCCAGCAGTTTTGCGGGACAGCGAAACAATGAGCAGTTCTTC
CDR3aa: CASSFAGQRNNEQFF

j_gene: TRBJ2-2
v_gene: TRBV6-6
d_gene: .
abundance: few
CDR3nt: TGTGCCAGCAGACTTTACAGGGAAGGGGAGCTGTTTTTT
CDR3aa: CASRLYREGELFF

j_gene: TRBJ2-1
v_gene: TRBV29-1
d_gene: TRBD2
abundance: few
CDR3nt: TGCAGCGTTGAAGGACAGCGGGAGACGTTCAATGAGCAGTTCTTC
CDR3aa: CSVEGQRETFNEQFF

j_gene: TRBJ1-4
v_gene: TRBV11-2
d_gene: .
abundance: .
CDR3nt: TGTGCCAGCAGCCCGGGGCACTCCCGGGAAAAACTGTTTTTT
CDR3aa: CASSPGHSREKLFF

j_gene: TRBJ2-1
v_gene: TRBV10-3
d_gene: TRBD2
abundance: .
CDR3nt: TGTGCCATCAGGTTAGCGGGAGGGGCGAATGAGCAGTTCTTC
CDR3aa: CAIRLAGGANEQFF

j_gene: TRBJ1-2
v_gene: TRBV5-1
d_gene: .
abundance: few
CDR3nt: TGCGCCAGCAGCTTTGAGGGGGAATATGGCTACACCTTC
CDR3aa: CASSFEGEYGYTF

j_gene: TRBJ1-4
v_gene: TRBV20-1
d_gene: .
abundance: .
CDR3nt: TGCAGTGCTAGGGGGGGCCAAACTAATGAAAAACTGTTTTTT
CDR3aa: CSARGGQTNEKLFF

j_gene: TRBJ2-7
v_gene: TRBV23-1
d_gene: .
abundance: few
CDR3nt: TGCGCCAACCAGCTTCGGCCAGATCCCTACGAGCAGTACTTC
CDR3aa: CANQLRPDPYEQYF

j_gene: TRBJ2-1
v_gene: TRBV7-2
d_gene: TRBD2
abundance: few
CDR3nt: TGTGCCAGCAGCTTGAGTGCTAGCGGGAGATCGATCAATGAGCAGTTCTTC
CDR3aa: CASSLSASGRSINEQFF

j_gene: TRBJ1-5
v_gene: TRBV20-1
d_gene: TRBD1
abundance: .
CDR3nt: TGCAGTGCTAGCAGGGGGCCTCCCGGCAGCAATCAGCCCCAGCATTTT
CDR3aa: CSASRGPPGSNQPQHF

j_gene: TRBJ2-1
v_gene: TRBV5-1
d_gene: .
abundance: few
CDR3nt: TGCGCCAGCAGGTATAGAGGTAATGAGCAGTTCTTC
CDR3aa: CASRYRGNEQFF

j_gene: TRBJ2-3
v_gene: TRBV12-3/TRBV12-4
d_gene: .
abundance: many
CDR3nt: TGTGCCAGCAGCCCTACAGGAACCACCACAGATACGCAGTATTTT
CDR3aa: CASSPTGTTTDTQYF

j_gene: TRBJ2-1
v_gene: TRBV5-1
d_gene: .
abundance: few
CDR3nt: TGCGCCAGCAGCTTGCTCAGGGATTCATATGAGCAGTTCTTC
CDR3aa: CASSLLRDSYEQFF

j_gene: TRBJ2-7
v_gene: TRBV12-3/TRBV12-4
d_gene: TRBD1
abundance: .
CDR3nt: TGTGCCAGCAGCCTGAGACAGGGATCGTCCGAGCAGTACTTC
CDR3aa: CASSLRQGSSEQYF

j_gene: TRBJ2-5
v_gene: TRBV28
d_gene: .
abundance: few
CDR3nt: TGTGCCAGCAGTTTAGGCTCGGGGCTAGAGACCCAGTACTTC
CDR3aa: CASSLGSGLETQYF

j_gene: TRBJ2-3
v_gene: TRBV5-1
d_gene: TRBD1
abundance: .
CDR3nt: TGCGCCAGCAGCACCGGGACAGGGATTAGCACAGAGACGCAGTATTTT
CDR3aa: CASSTGTGISTETQYF

j_gene: TRBJ2-7
v_gene: TRBV2
d_gene: TRBD2
abundance: .
CDR3nt: TGTGCCAGCACCGTGCAACTAGCGGGAGGCGAGCAGTACTTC
CDR3aa: CASTVQLAGGEQYF

j_gene: TRBJ1-3
v_gene: TRBV12-3/TRBV12-4
d_gene: .
abundance: few
CDR3nt: TGTGCCAGCACCTATGGAGGAAACACCATATATTTT
CDR3aa: CASTYGGNTIYF

j_gene: TRBJ1-5
v_gene: TRBV12-5
d_gene: .
abundance: few
CDR3nt: TGTGCTAGTGGCTCAGGGTACAATCAGCCCCAGCATTTT
CDR3aa: CASGSGYNQPQHF

j_gene: TRBJ2-1
v_gene: TRBV7-9
d_gene: .
abundance: .
CDR3nt: TGTGCCAGCAGCTTCTGGTCGCCAGCCTACAATGAGCAGTTCTTC
CDR3aa: CASSFWSPAYNEQFF

j_gene: TRBJ2-7
v_gene: TRBV11-2
d_gene: TRBD2
abundance: many
CDR3nt: TGTGCCAGCAGTCTCGGGACTCGCGCGGGATTAGCGGGCTCCTACGAGCAGTACTTC
CDR3aa: CASSLGTRAGLAGSYEQYF

j_gene: TRBJ1-1
v_gene: TRBV29-1
d_gene: .
abundance: many
CDR3nt: TGCAGCGTTGTATCCAGTAACAGGGCTGAAGCTTTCTTT
CDR3aa: CSVVSSNRAEAFF

j_gene: TRBJ2-2
v_gene: TRBV7-6
d_gene: .
abundance: few
CDR3nt: TGTGCCAGCAGCTTAGACGGGCAGAGGGCTTGGACCGGGGAGCTGTTTTTT
CDR3aa: CASSLDGQRAWTGELFF

j_gene: TRBJ2-1
v_gene: TRBV2
d_gene: .
abundance: .
CDR3nt: TGTGCCAGCAGTGAACAACTAGCCGCGAGCTCCTACAATGAGCAGTTCTTC
CDR3aa: CASSEQLAASSYNEQFF

j_gene: TRBJ2-1
v_gene: TRBV7-6
d_gene: TRBD2
abundance: many
CDR3nt: TGTGCCAGCAGCTTAGCGACTAGCGGGACTTACAATGAGCAGTTCTTC
CDR3aa: CASSLATSGTYNEQFF